The present entry profiles one T cell receptor (beta chain) with its context. Generated by immunoSEQ multiplex PCR, the TCRdb table keeps only in-frame clones and is missing some. The sample holds roughly 700,000 clones; 89% are singletons and the top ten take over 1.3%. This sample was included in a study of Ad26.COV2.S vaccination and SARS-CoV-2 variants. Trimming left V 6 bases short and J 0 bases short, with 9 bases between. CDR1 and CDR2 from the germline V gene are LNHNV and YYDKDF (reference sequence). This CDR3 has 14 amino acids. Treatment meaning: roughly 19 received Ad26.COV2.S at low or high dose, single or two shots; 5 received placebo; per-sample allocation not given. Specimens were obtained on day 63 following the first vaccine or placebo injection.

The chain recombines TRBV15 with TRBJ1-5; no firm D call. The sample in question was peripheral blood, obtained in a trial of Ad26.COV2.S vaccine versus placebo. The TCR was taken from a person aged 18-60 years who received the Ad26.COV2.S COVID-19 vaccine or a placebo. The CDR3: CATRYGYSNQPQHF. CDR3 DNA sequence: TGTGCCACCAGGTACGGCTATAGCAATCAGCCCCAGCATTTT. Looking up the rest from reference TRBV15 and TRBJ1-5 gives the full variable domain: DAMVIQNPRYQVTQFGKPVTLSCSQTLNHNVMYWYQQKSSQAPKLLFHYYDKDFNNEADTPDNFQSRRPNTSFCFLDIRSPGLGDTAMYLCATRYGYSNQPQHFGDGTRLSIL.